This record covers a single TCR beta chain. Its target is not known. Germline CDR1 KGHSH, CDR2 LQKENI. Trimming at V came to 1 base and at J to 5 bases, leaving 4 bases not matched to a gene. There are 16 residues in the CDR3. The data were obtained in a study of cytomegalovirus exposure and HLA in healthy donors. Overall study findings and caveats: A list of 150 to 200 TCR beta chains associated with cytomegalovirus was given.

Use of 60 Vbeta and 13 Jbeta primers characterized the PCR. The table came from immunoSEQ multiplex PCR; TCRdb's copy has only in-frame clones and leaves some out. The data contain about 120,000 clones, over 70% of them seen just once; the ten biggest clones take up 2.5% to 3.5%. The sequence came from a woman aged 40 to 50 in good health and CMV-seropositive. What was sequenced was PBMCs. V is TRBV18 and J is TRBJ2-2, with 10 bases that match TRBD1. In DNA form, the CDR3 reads TGTGCCAGCTCACCACGACAGGGGGCACGAACCGGGGAGCTGTTTTTT. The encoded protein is CASSPRQGARTGELFF.